This T cell receptor (beta chain) derives from a study of regulatory T cells in long-lasting Graves disease listed by TCRdb under 2021. The study in broad terms: Persistent Graves' disease meant more than 5 years of antithyroid drug treatment with TSH receptor autoantibodies that stayed positive. Persistent Graves' disease patients were compared with newly diagnosed Graves' disease patients by peripheral blood TCR sequencing and RNA sequencing. A total of about 35 samples underwent TCR sequencing, from about 13 patients with persistent Graves' disease and 20 or so patients with newly diagnosed Graves' disease. The study was registered as a clinical trial and conducted in China. Antithyroid drugs had been taken for about 9.7 years on average by persistent Graves' disease patients in the clinical cohort. Overall study results and their limits: Persistent disease showed preferential use of TRBV28, TRBJ1-2 and TRBJ2-5, whereas newly diagnosed disease favored TRBV20-1 and TRBJ2-1. Peripheral blood alone was examined, since thyroid tissue, which constituted the primary lesion, could not be accessed. Lower TCR Shannon entropy and fewer highly expanded clones were observed in persistent Graves' disease patients than in newly diagnosed patients, which suggested clonal expansion. Persistent patients shared more public clonotypes among themselves (fewer than 3,000) than newly diagnosed patients did (over 900). Only the TCR beta chain was sequenced and analyzed. As a limitation, the authors acknowledged that the small sample size may reduce accuracy.

Read against the paper, the sample's time point label means: persistent/refractory GD, antithyroid drugs over 5 years with positive TRAb. For both TCR sequencing and RNA sequencing, RNA was extracted from PBMCs using TRIzol. Graves' disease was diagnosed according to American Thyroid Association guidelines. Patients were recruited from an endocrinology department in Xi'an, China. Each patient gave approximately 10 milliliters of peripheral blood, collected in an EDTA anticoagulant tube. Ficoll Paque Plus density gradient separation was used to isolate PBMCs, and no further T cell sorting was performed. An Agilent 2100 Bioanalyzer and agarose gel were used to check RNA quality, and a NanoDrop 2000 was used to measure RNA concentration. Note on this clonotype: Its binding antigen is unknown. The input lacks base qualities; no much larger clone sits a single base away.

Libraries were made using multiplex PCR. These reads were obtained on an Illumina HiSeq 4000. TCR beta libraries were built with iRepertoire HTBI primers and Arm-PCR amplification of CDR3 regions. PCR products were gel purified before sequencing. The authors processed their data as follows. Across samples, roughly 60 TRBV and 15 or so TRBJ segments were identified and used for gene usage analysis of CDR3 amino acid clonotypes. COPE and FqMerger were used to merge the filtered high-quality paired reads into contigs. BLAST was used to align contigs to IMGT TRBV, TRBD and TRBJ reference genes, and CDR3 was defined according to IMGT. Any clonotype with a frequency above 0.1% was classified as a highly expanded clone. Repertoire diversity was measured by Shannon entropy, and V-J evenness by the Gini coefficient. A clonotype was considered public if more than one individual shared it. TCRdb trimmed public reads at Q25 via fastp, called clones via MiXCR and kept in-frame beta chains. Every distinct CDR3 protein forms one entry, paired with its most common genes and DNA. The V and J calls and clone size come from TCRdb's table, not from the authors' own analysis. Here the sample has about 660,000 distinct CDR3 sequences; approximately 29% occur a single time. The ten largest make up roughly 41% of the sample.

V loses 3 bases, J loses 6 bases, and the germline ends lie 6 bases apart. The germline V gene provides CDR1 ENHRY and CDR2 SYGVKD. Spanning cysteine to phenylalanine, the CDR3 consists of 12 amino acids. Only CDR3 DNA remains: 36 bases, in frame from the first base. This TCR came from a female donor with Graves disease. The input for sequencing was peripheral blood mononuclear cells (PBMCs), taken when the disease was refractory, from a patient treated with antithyroid drugs. This receptor chain uses TRBV10-3 and TRBJ1-5, with TRBD1 tentatively as D gene (5 bases match). The CDR3 protein sequence reads: CAISDGGQPQHF. The DNA sequence follows: TGTGCCATCAGTGATGGGGGTCAGCCCCAGCATTTT.